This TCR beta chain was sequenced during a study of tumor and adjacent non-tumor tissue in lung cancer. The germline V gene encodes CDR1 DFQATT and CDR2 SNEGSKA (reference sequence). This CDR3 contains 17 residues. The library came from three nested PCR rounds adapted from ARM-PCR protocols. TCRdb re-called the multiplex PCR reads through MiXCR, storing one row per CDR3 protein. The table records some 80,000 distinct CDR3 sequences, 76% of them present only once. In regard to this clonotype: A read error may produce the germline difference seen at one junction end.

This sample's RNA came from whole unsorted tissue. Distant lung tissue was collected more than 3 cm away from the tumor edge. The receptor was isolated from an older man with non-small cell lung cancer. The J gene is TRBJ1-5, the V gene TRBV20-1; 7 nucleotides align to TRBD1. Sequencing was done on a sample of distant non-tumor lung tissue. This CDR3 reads CSASRQTGTYSNQRQHF. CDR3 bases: TGCAGTGCTAGCCGCCAGACAGGGACCTATAGCAATCAGCGCCAGCATTTT.